This passage covers 3 T cell receptor beta chains from one sample sequenced in a study of blood T cell repertoires in COVID-19. TCRdb's copy holds only in-frame clones and misses some; the assay was immunoSEQ multiplex PCR. The data show about 84,000 clones, with over 75% seen just once and roughly 6.6% held by the top ten. Sequencing used peripheral blood. All receptors come from a man aged 70-80 years with acute or convalescent COVID-19.

This clone has just a few counts. J is TRBJ1-6 and V is TRBV10-3; TRBD1 agrees at 7 bases. The V gene's germline CDR1 is ENHRY and CDR2 SYGVKD. The CDR3 covers 15 residues. Trimming took 2 bases from V and 7 from J; bases not matched to a gene: 5. The CDR3 DNA reads TGTGCCATCAGTGAGGAGGACAGGTCAAATTCACCCCTCCACTTT. Translating it yields CAISEEDRSNSPLHF.

The V gene is TRBV5-6, the J gene TRBJ1-2, with unresolved D. V was trimmed by 7 bases and J by 8 bases, leaving 36 bases between them. The CDR3 totals 19 residues. The germline V gene has CDR1 SGHDT and CDR2 YYEEEE. The DNA for the CDR3 is TGTGCCAGCTGCCTATATTTGGAGACTAGTCAGGTGTGGAAGAGCGGCTACACCTTC. It specifies CASCLYLETSQVWKSGYTF.

The V call is TRBV29-1, the J call TRBJ2-1; 8 nucleotides line up with TRBD1. V lost 6 bases, J lost 2 bases, and 6 bases stayed unmatched. Germline V gene lookup returns CDR1 SQVTM and CDR2 ANQGSEA. The CDR3 extends over 14 amino acids. The CDR3, as DNA: TGCAGCGTATTTGCGGGACAGGCCTACAATGAGCAGTTCTTC. Its translation: CSVFAGQAYNEQFF.